The T cell receptor (beta chain) under discussion was sequenced for a study of cytomegalovirus exposure and HLA in healthy donors. Study-wide points: Most CMV-associated TCR beta chains were later found to appear HLA-restricted.

The CDR3 covers 15 residues. The germline V gene encodes CDR1 SGHRS and CDR2 YFSETQ. J lost 5 bases, V lost 3 bases, and 5 bases had no gene match. On this clone itself: The antigen is undetermined.

The PCR had 60 Vbeta and 13 Jbeta primers. The assay was immunoSEQ multiplex PCR, and TCRdb's table has in-frame clones only and misses some. The table has approximately 190,000 clones, approximately 78% seen once; the top ten hold less than 15%. The chain couples TRBV5-1 to TRBJ2-1, with 10 bases that match TRBD2. This sequence originates from a woman younger than 45 in good health and CMV-seropositive. Sequencing was carried out using PBMCs. CDR3 sequence reads: CASSSTTSGDNEQFF. DNA for the CDR3: TGCGCCAGCAGCTCAACTACTAGCGGGGACAATGAGCAGTTCTTC.